The 24 T cell receptor beta chains presented below share a single source sample, sequenced in a study of blood T cell repertoires in COVID-19. The table came from immunoSEQ multiplex PCR; TCRdb's copy has only in-frame clones and leaves some out. The top ten hold about 1% of the sample, which has around 300,000 clones, 90% seen once. Sequenced sample: peripheral blood. These receptors were obtained from a woman between 35 and 50 years old with COVID-19, enrolled during active disease.

This chain connects TRBV5-4 to TRBJ2-5, with TRBD1 as a possible D gene (5 bases). CDR1 is SGHNT, CDR2 YYREEE, per germline (reference sequence). Trimming left V 1 base short and J 2 bases short, with 6 bases between. CDR3 length equals 13 residues. CDR3 loop: CASSLRQQETQYF. CDR3 nucleotide sequence: TGTGCCAGCAGCTTGAGACAGCAAGAGACCCAGTACTTC.

This clone was counted once. This chain joins TRBV11-3 and TRBJ2-7; TRBD1 matches 11 bases. The CDR3 length is 15 residues. V lost 5 bases to trimming and J lost 1 base; unmatched junction nucleotides: 4. CDR1 and CDR2 (germline): SGHNT, YENEEA. The CDR3 DNA sequence: TGTGCCAGCAGCCCGGGACAGGGGGATTCCTACGAGCAGTACTTC. This encodes CASSPGQGDSYEQYF.

The chain is built from TRBV18 and TRBJ2-7, with D possibly matching TRBD2 (6 bases). The CDR3 contains 14 residues. Trimming cost V 0 bases and J 6 bases, with 12 bases left between them. CDR1 is KGHSH and CDR2 is LQKENI in the germline V gene. This CDR3 reads CASSPPEGPREQYF. CDR3 bases: TGTGCCAGCTCACCACCGGAGGGACCCCGCGAGCAGTACTTC.

The V and J genes are TRBV30 and TRBJ1-2; D possibly corresponds to TRBD1 (5 bases). Germline CDR1 is GTSNPN and CDR2 is SVGIG (reference sequence). This CDR3 is built from 16 residues. V lost 2 bases to trimming and J lost 4 bases, with 20 bases between them. Written as DNA, the CDR3 is TGTGCCTGGAGTCCATGGGGTGGGCAGGGAACCTATGGCTACACCTTC. This gives the protein CAWSPWGGQGTYGYTF.

The rearrangement uses TRBV12-1 and TRBJ2-2; TRBD1 was called by the table and not checked on the DNA. TRBV12-1 corresponds to a pseudogene. CDR3 size: 17 residues. CDR3 sequence: CASSIPGTGDSTGELFF. CDR3 DNA sequence: TGTGCCAGCAGCATTCCCGGGACAGGGGACAGCACCGGGGAGCTGTTTTTT.

The V call is TRBV3-1 (or the pseudogene TRBV3-2), the J call TRBJ1-2; weak D call: TRBD1 (5 bases). This CDR3 contains 15 residues. Germline assignment: CDR1 LGHDT and CDR2 YNNKEL (reference sequence). Trimming removed 5 bases at V and 7 bases at J, with 20 bases between. The CDR3 sequence is CASSDKSVAGGGYTF. CDR3 DNA: TGTGCCAGCAGCGATAAAAGTGTTGCGGGGGGTGGCTACACCTTC.

The chain recombines TRBV7-2 with TRBJ1-2, with 10 nucleotides matching TRBD1. The CDR3 is 15 amino acids. With V trimmed by 5 bases and J by 7 bases, 10 bases remained unmatched. Germline V gene data show CDR1 as SGHTA and CDR2 as FQGNSA. The CDR3 sequence is CASSGSRDRGGGYTF. CDR3 in DNA: TGTGCCAGCAGCGGGTCTCGGGACAGGGGAGGTGGCTACACCTTC.

V gene TRBV10-2 combines with J gene TRBJ2-3; D perhaps matches TRBD2 (6 bases). CDR1 and CDR2 from the germline V gene are WSHSY and SAAADI. This CDR3 comprises 15 residues. Trimming shortened V by 5 bases and J by 1 base, and 13 bases separated the two germline ends. CDR3 region: CASSSGLPRTDTQYF. The CDR3 nucleotides read TGCGCCAGCAGTTCGGGACTCCCCCGCACAGATACGCAGTATTTT.

The J gene is TRBJ2-1, the V gene TRBV19, with D possibly matching TRBD1 (6 bases). The CDR3 is made up of 17 amino acids. V shed 5 bases and J shed 0 bases, with 17 bases lying between them. Germline-derived CDR1 and CDR2 are LNHDA and SQIVND (reference sequence). This CDR3 is CASSFLSWGRSYNEQFF. DNA for the CDR3: TGTGCCAGTAGTTTTCTCTCCTGGGGGCGCTCCTACAATGAGCAGTTCTTC.

The J gene is TRBJ2-2, the V gene TRBV7-9; D might be TRBD1 (5 bases). The germline V gene encodes CDR1 SEHNR and CDR2 FQNEAQ (reference sequence). V lost 3 bases to trimming and J lost 4 bases, with 12 bases between them. The CDR3 covers 15 residues. The CDR3 DNA sequence: TGTGCCAGCAGCTTCCAGGGAACTATCACCGGGGAGCTGTTTTTT. Protein: CASSFQGTITGELFF. Full variable domain (remainder filled in from reference TRBV7-9 and TRBJ2-2): DTGVSQNPRHKITKRGQNVTFRCDPISEHNRLYWYRQTLGQGPEFLTYFQNEAQLEKSRLLSDRFSAERPKGSFSTLEIQRTEQGDSAMYLCASSFQGTITGELFFGEGSRLTVL.

This rearrangement joins TRBV27 to TRBJ1-2, with TRBD1 identical over 11 bases. The length of the CDR3 is 16 residues. The germline V gene encodes CDR1 MNHEY and CDR2 SMNVEV (reference sequence). Trimming cost V 2 bases and J 4 bases; bases outside gene matches: 6. The CDR3 protein is CASSLIGQGALYGYTF. CDR3 bases: TGTGCCAGCAGTTTAATCGGACAGGGGGCACTCTATGGCTACACCTTC.

This chain connects TRBV12-3 or TRBV12-4 to TRBJ1-1, with TRBD1 as a possible D gene (6 bases). The CDR3 consists of 13 residues. V lost 5 bases, J lost 7 bases, and 14 bases lay in between. This CDR3 is CASSPTGPYEAFF. As DNA, the CDR3 is TGTGCCAGCAGTCCCACAGGGCCCTATGAAGCTTTCTTT.

The chain couples TRBV7-3 to TRBJ1-3, with 8 bases fitting TRBD1. V shed 5 bases and J 1 base; nucleotides not matched to a gene: 13. The CDR3 is 18 residues long. The germline V gene has CDR1 SGHTA and CDR2 FQGTGA. The CDR3 DNA is TGTGCCAGCAGCCTCCCCCCCCCTACAGGGGGTTCTGGAAACACCATATATTTT. Translated, it gives CASSLPPPTGGSGNTIYF.

J is TRBJ2-5 and V is TRBV9, with TRBD2 matching 8 bases. CDR3 length equals 14 residues. From germline, CDR1 is SGDLS and CDR2 YYNGEE. V trimming: 4 bases; J trimming: 3 bases; junction bases outside the gene matches: 5. DNA of the CDR3: TGTGCCAGCAGCCCGGGACTAGGAAAAGAGACCCAGTACTTC. As protein: CASSPGLGKETQYF.

This clone is a singleton in its sample. The chain couples TRBV6-2 or TRBV6-3 to TRBJ2-3; 8 bases match TRBD2. Trimming cost V 2 bases and J 1 base; bases outside gene matches: 8. This CDR3 spans 17 amino acids. CDR1 is MNHEY and CDR2 is SVGEGT in the germline V gene. The CDR3 protein is CASSYRSTSGRTDTQYF. The DNA for the CDR3 is TGTGCCAGCAGTTACCGGTCCACTAGCGGACGCACAGATACGCAGTATTTT.

J is TRBJ1-1 and V is TRBV29-1; no firm D call. The CDR3 totals 13 residues. V shed 0 bases and J shed 0 bases, with 5 bases lying between them. Germline CDR1 reads SQVTM; CDR2 reads ANQGSEA. CDR3 region: CSVEDLMNTEAFF. For the CDR3, the DNA is TGCAGCGTTGAAGATCTAATGAACACTGAAGCTTTCTTT.

The rearrangement links TRBV30 to TRBJ1-3; D gene ambiguous. This CDR3 spans 15 amino acids. V was cut by 7 bases and J by 0 bases, with 16 bases left in between. Germline lookup yields CDR1 GTSNPN and CDR2 SVGIG (reference sequence). The CDR3 region is CAYVPGYLSGNTIYF. The DNA of the CDR3 is TGTGCCTATGTACCCGGTTATCTCTCTGGAAACACCATATATTTT.

The gene calls are TRBV24-1 and TRBJ2-1; perhaps TRBD1 as D (5 bases). CDR3 size: 16 residues. V dropped 8 bases and J dropped 4 bases, with 20 bases sitting between them. From germline, CDR1 is KGHDR and CDR2 SFDVKD. Here the CDR3 reads CATMGPGSQSYNEQFF. CDR3 sequence (DNA): TGTGCCACCATGGGCCCAGGGTCACAAAGTTACAATGAGCAGTTCTTC.

This clone was seen once. The chain combines TRBV18 with TRBJ1-2, with TRBD1 matching 7 bases. Germline V gene data show CDR1 as KGHSH and CDR2 as LQKENI. The length of the CDR3 is 13 residues. V dropped 4 bases and J dropped 6; count of bases not matched to a gene: 5. The CDR3 nucleotides read TGTGCCAGCTCACAGTCAGGGGGAGATGGCTACACCTTC. Amino acids: CASSQSGGDGYTF.

The V call is TRBV9, the J call TRBJ1-6, with D unclear. This CDR3 contains 14 residues. V dropped 0 bases and J dropped 8 bases, with 9 bases sitting between them. CDR1 and CDR2 (germline): SGDLS, YYNGEE. The CDR3 nucleotides are TGTGCCAGCAGCGTAGGGACGGGATATTCACCCCTCCACTTT. Translated: CASSVGTGYSPLHF.

This clone has just one count. This sequence joins TRBV30 and TRBJ1-1, with D tentatively TRBD1 (6 bases). CDR1 is GTSNPN, CDR2 SVGIG, per germline (reference sequence). Trimming cost V 5 bases and J 1 base, with 14 bases left between them. The CDR3 contains 14 residues. The CDR3 DNA reads as TGTGCCTGGGCCCCCGGGACAACGAACACTGAAGCTTTCTTT. This sequence encodes CAWAPGTTNTEAFF.

V usage is TRBV29-1 and J usage is TRBJ1-1; 7 bases align to TRBD1. In germline, CDR1 is SQVTM, CDR2 ANQGSEA. V gave up 3 bases and J gave up 11 bases; unmatched junction bases: 12. The CDR3 is 13 residues long. In nucleotides, the CDR3 is TGCAGCGTTGACGTGACAGGGTTATCCTCCGCTTTCTTT. This translates into CSVDVTGLSSAFF.

This chain links TRBV3-1 (or the pseudogene TRBV3-2) with TRBJ2-7; 8 bases agree with TRBD1. Looked up from germline, CDR1 is LGHDT and CDR2 is YNNKEL (reference sequence). The CDR3 totals 14 residues. V shed 1 base and J 3 bases; nucleotides not matched to a gene: 2. CDR3 sequence: CASSQGQGFYEQYF. DNA of the CDR3: TGTGCCAGCAGCCAAGGACAGGGGTTCTACGAGCAGTACTTC.

This clone was picked up one time. V is TRBV6-6 and J is TRBJ2-1; TRBD2 matches at 8 bases. The CDR3 has 15 residues. Germline values: CDR1 MNHNY, CDR2 SVGAGI (reference sequence). The junction had 7 bases not matched to a gene; V was cut back by 3 bases and J by 6 bases. The CDR3 coding sequence is TGTGCCAGCAGTTATATCGGGAGGGCCTCCAATGAGCAGTTCTTC. Its translation: CASSYIGRASNEQFF.